This T cell receptor (beta chain) appears in the sequencing data of a study of T cell clones after liver transplantation. Turning to the study itself: Samples came from ITN030ST, which attempted immunosuppression withdrawal within 2 years of liver transplantation. TCRbeta sequencing after a pre-transplant mixed lymphocyte reaction identified graft-donor-reactive clones, later tracked in post-transplant blood.

Measured with immunoSEQ multiplex PCR; TCRdb has only the in-frame clones, and not every one. The table shows 20,000 to 25,000 clones, with almost 70% occurring only once. As to this clone: The antigen is not known.

Unstimulated PBMCs were sorted into CD3+CD4+ and CD3+CD8+ populations. Study conclusions and caveats: The donor-reactive repertoire was only partly measurable in a couple of subjects, lacking donor cells.

Sequencing used CD4+ T cells from blood, obtained before liver transplant. This clonotype was sampled from a human donor who received a liver transplant.

In DNA form, the CDR3 reads TGTGCCAGCAGCTTAGATGTAGGACCAGATACGCAGTATTTT. Translated: CASSLDVGPDTQYF. J is TRBJ2-3 and V is TRBV7-9; no clear D gene. V was cut by 1 base and J by 4 bases, with 9 bases left in between. CDR1 and CDR2 (germline): SEHNR, FQNEAQ (reference sequence). This CDR3 is built from 14 residues.